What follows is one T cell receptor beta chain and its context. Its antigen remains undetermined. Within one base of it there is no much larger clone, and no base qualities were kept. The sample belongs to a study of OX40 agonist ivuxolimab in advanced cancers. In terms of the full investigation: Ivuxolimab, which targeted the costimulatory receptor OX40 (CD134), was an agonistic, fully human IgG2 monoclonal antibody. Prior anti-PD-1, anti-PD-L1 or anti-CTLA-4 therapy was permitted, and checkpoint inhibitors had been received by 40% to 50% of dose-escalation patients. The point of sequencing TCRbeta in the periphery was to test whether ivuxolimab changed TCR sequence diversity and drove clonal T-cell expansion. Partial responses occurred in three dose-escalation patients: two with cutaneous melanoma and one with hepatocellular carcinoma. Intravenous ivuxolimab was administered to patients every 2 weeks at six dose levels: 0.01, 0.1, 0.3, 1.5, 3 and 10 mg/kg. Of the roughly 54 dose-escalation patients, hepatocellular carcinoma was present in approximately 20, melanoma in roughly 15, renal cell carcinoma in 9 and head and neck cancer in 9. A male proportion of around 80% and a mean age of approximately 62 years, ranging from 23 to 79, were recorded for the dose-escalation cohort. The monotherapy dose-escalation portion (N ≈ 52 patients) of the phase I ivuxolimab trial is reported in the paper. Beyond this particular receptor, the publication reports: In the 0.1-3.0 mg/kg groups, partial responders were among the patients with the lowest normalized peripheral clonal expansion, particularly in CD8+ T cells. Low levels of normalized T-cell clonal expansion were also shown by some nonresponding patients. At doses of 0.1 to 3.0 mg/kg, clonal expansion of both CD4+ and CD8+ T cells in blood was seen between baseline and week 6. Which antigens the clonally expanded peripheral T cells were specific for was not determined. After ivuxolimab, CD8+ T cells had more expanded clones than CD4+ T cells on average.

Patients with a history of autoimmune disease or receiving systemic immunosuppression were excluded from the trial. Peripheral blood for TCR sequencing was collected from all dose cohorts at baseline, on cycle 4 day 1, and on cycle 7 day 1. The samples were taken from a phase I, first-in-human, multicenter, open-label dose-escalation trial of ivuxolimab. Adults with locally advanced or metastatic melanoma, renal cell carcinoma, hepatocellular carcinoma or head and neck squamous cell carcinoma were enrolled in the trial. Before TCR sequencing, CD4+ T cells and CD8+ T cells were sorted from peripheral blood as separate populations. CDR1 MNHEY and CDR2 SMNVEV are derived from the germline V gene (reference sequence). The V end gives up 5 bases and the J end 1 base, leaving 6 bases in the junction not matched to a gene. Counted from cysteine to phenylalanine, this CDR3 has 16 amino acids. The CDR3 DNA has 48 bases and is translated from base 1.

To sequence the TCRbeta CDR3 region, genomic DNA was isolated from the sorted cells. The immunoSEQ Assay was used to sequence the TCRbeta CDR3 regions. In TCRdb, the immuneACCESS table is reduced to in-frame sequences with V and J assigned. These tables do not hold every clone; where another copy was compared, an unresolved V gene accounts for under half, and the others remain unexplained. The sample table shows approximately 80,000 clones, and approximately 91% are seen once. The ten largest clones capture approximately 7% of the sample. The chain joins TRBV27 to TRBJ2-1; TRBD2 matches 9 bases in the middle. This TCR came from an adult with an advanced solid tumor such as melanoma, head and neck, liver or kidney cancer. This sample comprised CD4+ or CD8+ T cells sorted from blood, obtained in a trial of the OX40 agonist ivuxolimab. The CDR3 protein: CASSRAGGRSYNEQFF. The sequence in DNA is TGTGCCAGCAGTAGAGCGGGAGGAAGGTCCTACAATGAGCAGTTCTTC.